The 9 T cell receptor beta chains presented below share a single source sample, sequenced in a study of blood T cell repertoires in COVID-19. Repertoires were generated with immunoSEQ multiplex PCR, while TCRdb's copy carries only in-frame clones and drops some. The sample yields under 350,000 clones, roughly 83% seen once. Sequencing used peripheral blood. The receptors were sampled from a man aged 60 to 75 who had recovered from COVID-19.

This chain uses TRBV30 with TRBJ2-5; 13 positions agree with TRBD2. There are 15 residues in the CDR3. The V gene's germline CDR1 is GTSNPN and CDR2 SVGIG (reference sequence). V was pared by 2 bases and J by 2 bases, with 2 bases of the junction left unmatched. The CDR3 sequence: CAWSKTSGRQETQYF. The CDR3 coding sequence is TGTGCCTGGAGTAAGACTAGCGGGAGGCAAGAGACCCAGTACTTC.

The chain links TRBV3-1 (or the pseudogene TRBV3-2) to TRBJ2-5; maybe TRBD2 (5 bases). This CDR3 region has 15 residues. Trimming took off 5 bases at V and 2 bases at J, with 15 bases between the two ends. Germline CDR1 and CDR2: LGHDT and YNNKEL (reference sequence). CDR3 in amino acids: CASSETLAHQETQYF. The CDR3 DNA reads as TGTGCCAGCAGCGAAACCCTAGCCCATCAAGAGACCCAGTACTTC.

V and J are TRBV5-1 and TRBJ1-4, with 8 bases lining up with TRBD1. Unmatched junction bases numbered 7, after V lost 4 bases and J lost 8 bases. Germline V gene lookup returns CDR1 SGHRS and CDR2 YFSETQ. The length of the CDR3 is 14 residues. The CDR3 DNA follows: TGCGCCAGCAGCCCCCAGGGGGCTGGAGAAAAACTGTTTTTT. Translating gives CASSPQGAGEKLFF.

The chain uses TRBV5-1 and TRBJ2-3; 8 bases agree with TRBD2. Trimming at V came to 1 base and at J to 6 bases, leaving 13 bases not matched to a gene. CDR1 SGHRS and CDR2 YFSETQ come from the germline V gene. The CDR3 totals 17 residues. CDR3 DNA: TGCGCCAGCAGCTTGCCTACCGGGGGGGGGCGATGGGATACGCAGTATTTT. Protein product: CASSLPTGGGRWDTQYF.

V usage is TRBV19 and J usage is TRBJ2-1, with D hard to call. The V and J ends lost 0 bases and 4 bases respectively, with 10 bases between them. CDR1 and CDR2 (germline): LNHDA, SQIVND (reference sequence). This CDR3 spans 15 amino acids. The CDR3 loop is CASSIDQSPYNEQFF. In DNA form, the CDR3 reads TGTGCCAGTAGTATAGACCAGTCACCATACAATGAGCAGTTCTTC.

This rearrangement joins TRBV18 to TRBJ2-7, with TRBD2 matching 14 bases. The V segment lost 6 bases and the J segment 2 bases; nucleotides outside the gene matches: 12. Germline assignment: CDR1 KGHSH and CDR2 LQKENI. The CDR3 extends over 18 amino acids. CDR3 amino acids: CASSQQGLAGDIPYEQYF. Here the CDR3 DNA reads TGTGCCAGCTCCCAACAGGGACTAGCGGGGGACATTCCCTACGAGCAGTACTTC. Looking up the rest from reference TRBV18 and TRBJ2-7 gives the full variable domain: NAGVMQNPRHLVRRRGQEARLRCSPMKGHSHVYWYRQLPEEGLKFMVYLQKENIIDESGMPKERFSAEFPKEGPSILRIQQVVRGDSAAYFCASSQQGLAGDIPYEQYFGPGTRLTVT.

The chain combines TRBV7-6 with TRBJ1-3, with D hard to call. This CDR3 has 15 amino acids. With 2 bases removed from V and 0 bases from J, the gap between germline ends came to 8 bases. Germline-derived CDR1 and CDR2 are SGHVS and FNYEAQ. As DNA, the CDR3 is TGTGCCAGCAGCTTAAGGGAGAACTCTGGAAACACCATATATTTT. Translating gives CASSLRENSGNTIYF. Based on the CDR3 plus reference TRBV7-6 and TRBJ1-3, the full variable domain is GAGVSQSPRYKVTKRGQDVALRCDPISGHVSLYWYRQALGQGPEFLTYFNYEAQQDKSGLPNDRFSAERPEGSISTLTIQRTEQRDSAMYRCASSLRENSGNTIYFGEGSWLTVV.

The chain is built from TRBV12-3 or TRBV12-4 and TRBJ2-5, with 7 bases that match TRBD1. V trimming: 5 bases; J trimming: 4 bases; junction bases outside the gene matches: 1. This CDR3 region has 12 residues. The CDR3 nucleotides are TGTGCCAGCAGTCGGACAGGAGAGACCCAGTACTTC. Protein sequence: CASSRTGETQYF.

In its sample, this clone was seen a few times. The chain employs TRBV7-9 and TRBJ1-2, with 9 bases that match TRBD1. Germline values: CDR1 SEHNR, CDR2 FQNEAQ (reference sequence). V lost 5 bases, J lost 6 bases, and 10 bases stayed unmatched. The CDR3 is made up of 15 amino acids. In DNA, the CDR3 is TGTGCCAGCAGCCCCCGGGACAGGGTTAATGATGGCTACACCTTC. Amino acid sequence: CASSPRDRVNDGYTF.